A single T cell receptor (beta chain) is shown here with its context. No cell sorting was done before RNA was extracted from the tissue. This sample is drawn from a study of tumor and adjacent non-tumor tissue in lung cancer. Across the whole study: Each sample yielded roughly 4.2 million productive TCRbeta reads on average.

The library came from three nested PCR rounds adapted from ARM-PCR protocols. Each CDR3 protein is one row after TCRdb ran MiXCR on the multiplex PCR reads. The data hold tens of thousands of distinct CDR3 sequences, with 55% to 75% observed a single time. Germline V CDR1 and CDR2: SGHRS, YFSETQ. V dropped 0 bases and J dropped 7 bases, with 13 bases sitting between them. There are 14 residues in the CDR3. The specimen was lung tumor tissue. The receptor comes from a woman aged 40 to 50 with non-small cell lung cancer. The chain combines TRBV5-1 with TRBJ1-2, with TRBD1 as a possible D gene (6 bases). Here the CDR3 reads CASSLGQGTLGYTF. CDR3 DNA sequence: TGCGCCAGCAGCTTGGGGCAGGGGACACTTGGCTACACCTTC.